This T cell receptor (beta chain) was recorded in a study of STAT5B mutations in CD4+ large granular lymphocyte leukemia (dated by TCRdb to between 2021 and 2023). Broadly, across the study: Among healthy controls, the CDR3 'QG' motif was associated with a particular HLA allele. The study compared the TCRbeta repertoires of patients with CD4+ T-cell large granular lymphocyte leukemia against the TCRbeta repertoires of healthy blood donors. Flow cytometry performed on FACSCanto II or FACSVerse showed that the purified fractions had more than 95% purity among lymphocytes.

Results the study describes overall, beyond this receptor: The data were not HLA-matched, and the relatively small sample size could explain the higher clonality seen in CD4+ compared with CD8+ T-LGLL. Each patient's main leukemic clonotypes were private, but about 27% of these clonotypes showed up at low frequency in the non-leukemic repertoires of other patients. TRBV06-family usage was enriched among the top patient clones (8/27) compared with healthy controls (2/35). Compared with healthy CD4+ repertoires, CD4-sorted patient repertoires appeared more clonal, and this difference remained even after the putative leukemic clones were removed.

Including cysteine and phenylalanine, the CDR3 has 14 amino acids. The kept DNA is CDR3 alone, 42 bases in frame from the first base. The CDR1 and CDR2 encoded by the germline V gene are MNHEY and SVGAGI. Relative to germline, V is 6 bases shorter and J is 11 bases shorter, with 22 bases between their ends. The healthy controls were 37 blood donors, and the buffy coats of these donors were supplied by the Finnish Red Cross blood service. All TCR-sequenced material derived from peripheral blood: patient blood samples and healthy donor buffy coats. Peripheral blood mononuclear cells were isolated by Ficoll-Hypaque gradient centrifugation. CD4+ cells were purified magnetically from the buffy coats of healthy controls. The Gentra Puregene Cell and Tissue kit was used to extract genomic DNA, and a Qubit 2.0 fluorometer was used to measure the amount of genomic DNA. The immunoSEQ assay at survey resolution was applied to genomic DNA for sequencing of TCRbeta rearrangements. Per the authors' processing: A lowest detectable productive clonotype frequency of 2.59 x 10-5 was observed in the TCR sequencing data. Analyses included only productive TCRbeta rearrangements, meaning complete and in-frame sequences. Simpson clonality, calculated in the immunoSEQ Analyzer version 3.0, was used as the measure of sample clonality. Clones were categorized by frequency as very rare, small, medium, large (1-20%) or hyperexpanded (>20%). Generation probabilities were estimated with OLGA 1.2.3, V-gene circos plots were made with VDJtools, specificities were looked up in VDJdb, and CDR3 motifs were identified with GLIPH. TCRdb stores this immuneACCESS table with in-frame sequences only. Part of the clones is absent; in the studies checked, under half of the shortfall reflects unresolved V genes, and no reason is known for the rest. That table is the source of V, J and clone size, and D and trimming were worked out from the DNA. The sample includes some 45,000 clones, with approximately 86% observed a single time. About 2.5% of the sample is held by the ten biggest clonotypes.

A word on this clone: The specificity of this receptor is unknown. One base away there is no much larger clone; base qualities are not given.

The chain is assembled from TRBV6-5 and TRBJ1-1, with a weak D call of TRBD1 (5 bases match). The sequence derives from a human donor in good health. Sample: CD4+ T cells from blood buffy coats. CDR3 sequence: CASRPGATGGMAFF. In nucleotide form, the sequence is TGTGCCAGCAGACCAGGCGCGACGGGGGGGATGGCTTTCTTT.